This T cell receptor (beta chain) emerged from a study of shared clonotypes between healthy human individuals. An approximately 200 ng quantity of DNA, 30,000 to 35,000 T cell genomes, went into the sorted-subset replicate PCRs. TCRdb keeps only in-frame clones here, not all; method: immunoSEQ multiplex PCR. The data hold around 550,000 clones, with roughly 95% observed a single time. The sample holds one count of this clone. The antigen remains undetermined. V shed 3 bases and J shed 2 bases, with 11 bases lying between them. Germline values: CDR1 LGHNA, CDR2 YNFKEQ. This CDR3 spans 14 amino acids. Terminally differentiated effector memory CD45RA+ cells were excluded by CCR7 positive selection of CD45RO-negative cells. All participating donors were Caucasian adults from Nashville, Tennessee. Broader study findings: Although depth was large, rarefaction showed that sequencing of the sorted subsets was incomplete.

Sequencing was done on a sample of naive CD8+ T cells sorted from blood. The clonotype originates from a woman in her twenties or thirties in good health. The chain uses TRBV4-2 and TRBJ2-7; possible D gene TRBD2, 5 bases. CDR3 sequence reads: CASSQSGRTYEQYF. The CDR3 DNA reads TGTGCCAGCAGCCAGAGCGGTCGAACCTACGAGCAGTACTTC.